This TCR beta chain was sequenced in a study of a mutant IDH1 vaccine in newly diagnosed glioma. Study background: Vaccination was launched 4-6 weeks after radiotherapy alone, or with temozolomide cycles. The treated group averaged around 40 years old and was around 60% male, around 38% female. It was radiotherapy, temozolomide, or both that patients received previously, with most receiving both.

Using immunoSEQ multiplex PCR, the repertoire was profiled, and TCRdb retains in-frame clones only, with some absent. The sample yields 55,000 to 65,000 clones, roughly four fifths seen once. As for this clone: The antigen is not known. A junction end diverges from the germline sequence, so it may reflect a read error.

The CDR3 has 14 residues. Germline CDR1 SNHLY, CDR2 FYNNEI. The time point: week 11, during vaccination. Mutant IDH1 20-mer peptide, at 300 ug, made up each vaccine dose, with topical imiquimod. New WHO grade 3 or 4 astrocytomas that were IDH1-mutant and ATRX-lost occurred in the donors. The rearrangement joins TRBV2 to TRBJ2-1; 10 bases match TRBD1. The TCR was taken from a man aged 25-40 years with glioma. The sample here was PBMCs, taken from a glioma patient whose treatment included an IDH1 peptide vaccine. CDR3 sequence reads: CACRQGAIYNEQFF. In DNA, the CDR3 is TGTGCCTGCAGACAGGGGGCTATCTACAATGAGCAGTTCTTC. Based on the CDR3 plus reference TRBV2 and TRBJ2-1, the full variable domain is EPEVTQTPSHQVTQMGQEVILRCVPISNHLYFYWYRQILGQKVEFLVSFYNNEISEKSEIFDDQFSVERPDGSNFTLKIRSTKLEDSAMYFCACRQGAIYNEQFFGPGTRLTVL.